This TCR beta chain was observed in a study of blood T cell repertoires in COVID-19 (dated by TCRdb to about 2020). Background on the whole study: The collaborator samples originated in the United States, Italy and Spain and spanned the acute and convalescent phases of COVID-19. The prospective study material was composed of cDNA or gDNA derived from T cells, B-cell-depleted T cells, or PBMCs. HLA class I and class II types, where available, came from metadata supplied by the sample provider rather than from assay-based typing. The repertoires were made available in a free public database intended to serve as a resource for research on the immune response to SARS-CoV-2. Subjects who had been exposed to COVID-19, were actively infected with it, or had recovered from it provided the deeply sampled blood TCRbeta repertoires that made up the dataset. A de-identified subject ID, COVID-19 status, age in years and sex were almost always included in the sample metadata. Samples were obtained from the ongoing ImmuneRACE study (first 160 participants) and from about 1,300 subjects provided by 6 global collaborators. Overall study outcomes, separate from this receptor: How much clinical and demographic metadata was included differed by source and by participant, and the metadata was provided uncurated.

Including cysteine and phenylalanine, the CDR3 has 12 amino acids. The entry retains the CDR3 DNA only, 36 bases that are in frame from base 1. After removal of 6 bases from V and 7 bases from J, the junction retains 3 bases not matched to a gene. The germline V gene provides CDR1 SNHLY and CDR2 FYNNEI. The immunoSEQ Assay, a bias-controlled multiplex PCR, was used to amplify TCRbeta CDR3 regions from genomic DNA. From the authors' description of their analysis: The number of nucleated cells in each sample was estimated by amplification of reference gene primers within the assay. To quantify the absolute abundance of each unique TCRbeta CDR3 rearrangement, sequence reads were collapsed and filtered. For each sample, productive Simpson clonality was calculated as the square root of Simpson's diversity index over productive rearrangements. This immuneACCESS table, as held by TCRdb, lists in-frame sequences with V and J called but not all clones. Of the missing ones, under half trace to an unresolved V gene in checked studies; the others have no known cause. Clone size and V and J calls were adopted from that table, with D and trimming inferred from the DNA. The sample table holds more than 200,000 clones, of which approximately 81% were seen once. Jointly, the top ten make up roughly 4% of the sample.

In regard to this clone: The antigen it binds to is not known. Base quality data are lacking; no much larger clone is found one base away.

Each collaborating institution followed its own protocols to collect whole blood in K2EDTA tubes. Collaborator samples were shipped for TCRbeta analysis as frozen whole blood, isolated PBMCs, or DNA extracted from either sample type. The chain is encoded by TRBV2 joined to TRBJ2-1, and 7 junctional nucleotides match TRBD2. The sample consisted of peripheral blood. The clonotype comes from a man aged 55 to 69 with acute or convalescent COVID-19. Here the CDR3 is given as CASSSGGNEQFF. The nucleotides are TGTGCCAGCAGCTCCGGGGGGAATGAGCAGTTCTTC. With the portions outside the CDR3 filled from the reference TRBV2 and TRBJ2-1 genes, the complete variable region becomes EPEVTQTPSHQVTQMGQEVILRCVPISNHLYFYWYRQILGQKVEFLVSFYNNEISEKSEIFDDQFSVERPDGSNFTLKIRSTKLEDSAMYFCASSSGGNEQFFGPGTRLTVL.